This TCR beta chain was identified during a study of low-dose radiotherapy and immunotherapy resistance in tumors. The time point denotes: before trial treatment. Primers used for first-strand cDNA, a TRAV- and TRBV-specific set, covered both alpha and beta chains. TCRs underwent around 18 PCR cycles of amplification with a constant-region primer and V-primer adapter. TCRdb itself ran the reads through MiXCR, one entry per CDR3 protein. The table records under 95,000 distinct CDR3 sequences, over 15% of them present only once. Trimming removed 2 bases at V and 0 bases at J, with 11 bases between. The CDR3 sequence is 16 residues long. Germline V gene sequence: CDR1 WNHNN, CDR2 SYGVQD (reference sequence). This clonotype occurred many times.

V and J are TRBV10-1 and TRBJ2-4, with D unclear. The source of this sequence is a male donor with prostate cancer. Source: PBMCs, taken before treatment. CDR3 coding DNA: TGCGCCAGCAGTGAGACACCCGATCTAGCCAAAAACATTCAGTACTTC. Encoded protein: CASSETPDLAKNIQYF.